The rows below give T cell receptor beta chains drawn from one sample of a study of blood T cell repertoires in COVID-19. Here immunoSEQ multiplex PCR was the method, and the copy in TCRdb shows in-frame clones only, minus some. The table lists 200,000 to 250,000 clones, more than 80% of them singletons. Sequenced input: PBMCs or T cells enriched from blood (not recorded which). Source of these receptors: a man aged 35-49 years who had recovered from COVID-19. CDR3s include the opening cysteine and the closing phenylalanine or tryptophan.

TRBJ1-5 15 TRBV11-2 CASSFGAGLHQPQHF
TRBJ2-1 14 TRBV5-1 CASSRGTLYNEQFF
TRBJ2-1 15 TRBV24-1 CATSEGGLDYNEQFF
TRBJ1-1 16 TRBV10-2 CASSEPPGLGSTEAFF
TRBJ1-3 15 TRBV12-5 CASGRQGSSGNTIYF
TRBJ1-2 14 TRBV7-9 CASSPLTGAYGYTF
TRBJ2-7 13 TRBV5-1 CASSLGDSREQYF
TRBJ2-3 14 TRBV9 CASSASGGKDTQYF
TRBJ1-6 17 TRBV30 CAWIRRGPASYNSPLHF
TRBJ1-1 13 TRBV5-1 CASSSDTVTEAFF
TRBJ2-5 15 TRBV5-6 CASSWGGKGAETQYF
TRBJ2-4 16 TRBV6-5 CASSYDRGRIGNIQYF
TRBJ1-1 14 TRBV7-3 CASRAGGSNTEAFF
TRBJ1-2 15 TRBV9 CASSVVSGGDHGYTF
TRBJ1-5 15 TRBV30 CAWSVQGLGNQPQHF
TRBJ1-1 13 TRBV5-1 CASSLDVGVVAFF
TRBJ1-2 14 TRBV7-9 CASSRQGHPYGYTF
TRBJ1-2 13 TRBV12-3/TRBV12-4 CASSGTGGSGYTF
TRBJ2-2 16 TRBV3-1/TRBV3-2 CASSQDGLANTGELFF
TRBJ2-3 15 TRBV7-2 CASSFRQGGTDTQYF
TRBJ1-1 12 TRBV18 CASSPGRTEAFF
TRBJ1-2 11 TRBV27 CASRATYGYTF
TRBJ1-1 11 TRBV15 CATAGTAEAFF
TRBJ2-7 14 TRBV2 CASRPADRGYEQYF
TRBJ2-7 11 TRBV3-1/TRBV3-2 CASSQAVEQYF
TRBJ1-2 15 TRBV30 CAWSNDRRLPYGYTF
TRBJ1-2 11 TRBV20-1 CSASAGYGYTF
TRBJ1-2 14 TRBV15 CATSRVFDSWGYTF
TRBJ1-1 15 TRBV7-9 CASSQTGVKNTEAFF
TRBJ2-3 16 TRBV9 CASSPGASGGKDTQYF
TRBJ2-1 16 TRBV15 CATSRVALAGRNEQFF
TRBJ2-1 16 TRBV24-1 CATSDLGLAGKGEQFF
TRBJ1-3 14 TRBV30 CAWRPGFSGNTIYF
TRBJ2-1 16 TRBV12-5 CASTKGGLSSYNEQFF
TRBJ1-2 16 TRBV19 CASSMTVEGALYGYTF
TRBJ1-6 16 TRBV18 CASSIRRSSYNSPLHF
TRBJ2-7 17 TRBV9 CASSPRESVGGSYEQYF
TRBJ2-1 14 TRBV9 CASSATRLGGEQFF
TRBJ2-1 18 TRBV11-2 CASSWFSLTSGEYNEQFF
TRBJ1-2 14 TRBV4-2 CASSPRGTNYGYTF
TRBJ2-2 12 TRBV27 CASSPRSRELFF
TRBJ2-7 14 TRBV18 CASSPPGFSDEQYF
TRBJ1-3 16 TRBV3-1/TRBV3-2 CASSQGQGAPGNTIYF
TRBJ1-2 15 TRBV6-1 CASSEGQGANYGYTF
TRBJ1-5 15 TRBV18 CASSPTGTGIQPQHF
TRBJ1-2 13 TRBV5-5 CASSLFTSDGYTF